Below, one T cell receptor beta chain is given with its context. The antigen is unknown. As processed by the authors: Without quality scores, immunoSEQ junctional reads could not be filtered like full-length reads. Libraries were prepared by immunoSEQ multiplex PCR; TCRdb keeps only in-frame clonotypes and omits some of them. That table furnishes V, J and clone size, whereas the DNA furnished D and trimming. The sample has about 2.1 million clones, approximately 92% seen once; the top ten hold about 1.7%. These data belong to a study of shared clonotypes between healthy human individuals. Study results and caveats: Generation probability values for non-shared clonotypes were lower than those for clonotypes shared by all four donors. Few donors restricted represented genetic and exposure-history diversity.

Per germline, CDR1 MGHDK and CDR2 SYGVNS. This CDR3 has 14 residues. The V end was cut by 2 bases, the J end by 8 bases, with 15 bases between. Terminally differentiated effector memory CD45RA+ cells were excluded from the naive CD8 cells, which were CD45RO-negative and positively selected for CCR7. Donors, without exception, were Caucasian adults residing in Nashville, Tennessee. This clonotype was obtained from a man aged 18 to 30 in good health. Some clones in this sample may be carry-over from other donors' samples. The chain couples TRBV25-1 to TRBJ1-2; perhaps TRBD1 as D (5 bases). Input material: naive CD8+ T cells from PBMCs. The CDR3 sequence: CASSEGRGRGGYTF. As DNA, the CDR3 is TGTGCCAGCAGTGAAGGTCGGGGCCGCGGAGGCTACACCTTC.